The subject of this entry is one TCR beta chain. These data come from a study of blood T cells in healthy people across ages. The length of the CDR3 is 13 residues. V was clipped by 6 bases and J by 0 bases, with 9 bases between them. Germline CDR1 is SQVTM and CDR2 is ANQGSEA. PCR was performed a second time for about 7 to 12 cycles using a sample-barcoded 5' primer and a J-beta primer mix. A single record per CDR3 protein comes from TCRdb applying MiXCR to the 5' RACE reads. The data contain hundreds of thousands of distinct CDR3 sequences, nearly 25% of them singletons. These records were also assigned to another study, of T cells of mothers and their children.

Source material: blood. The receptor's source is a boy under 18 in good health. The rearrangement joins TRBV29-1 to TRBJ2-4, with D uncertain. The CDR3 loop is CSVGPVAKNIQYF. In DNA, the CDR3 is TGCAGCGTGGGTCCGGTAGCCAAAAACATTCAGTACTTC.